The 5 T cell receptor beta chains reported below all come from one sample, sequenced in a study of blood T cell repertoires in COVID-19. Profiling relied on immunoSEQ multiplex PCR, and the TCRdb table lists in-frame clones only, not all of them. The data contain tens of thousands of clones, 70% to 90% of them singletons. Input material: peripheral blood. These receptors originate from a man older than 75 in a cohort sampled during active COVID-19.

The gene calls are TRBV7-9 and TRBJ2-1; 9 positions match TRBD2. Germline V gene data show CDR1 as SEHNR and CDR2 as FQNEAQ (reference sequence). After removal of 4 bases from V and 7 bases from J, the junction contained 5 bases not matched to a gene. This CDR3 has 14 residues. The CDR3 here is CASSYSSGANEQFF. The CDR3 DNA reads TGTGCCAGCAGCTATTCTAGCGGGGCTAATGAGCAGTTCTTC.

The rearrangement uses TRBV6-1 and TRBJ1-2, with D possibly TRBD1 on 6 matching bases. Looked up from germline, CDR1 is MNHNS and CDR2 is SASEGT. V gave up 2 bases and J gave up 4 bases, with 14 bases separating them. There are 15 residues in the CDR3. The CDR3 loop is CASSERGRGVYGYTF. In DNA form, the CDR3 reads TGTGCCAGCAGTGAACGGGGCAGGGGTGTCTATGGCTACACCTTC.

This chain joins TRBV9 and TRBJ2-7; the match to TRBD2 covers 15 bases. CDR1 and CDR2 (germline): SGDLS, YYNGEE. The V and J ends lost 3 bases and 2 bases, in that order; junction bases with no gene match: 9. This CDR3 comprises 18 residues. This chain's CDR3 is CASSAGLAGGPGTYEQYF. In nucleotides, the CDR3 is TGTGCCAGCAGCGCCGGACTAGCGGGGGGGCCGGGGACCTACGAGCAGTACTTC.

This clone was seen only once. V is TRBV5-8 and J is TRBJ2-1; TRBD1 agrees at 9 bases. The junction had 7 bases not matched to a gene; V was cut back by 6 bases and J by 9 bases. There are 13 residues in the CDR3. Per the germline V gene, CDR1 is SGHTS and CDR2 is YDEGEE. CDR3 sequence: CASIWKTGGEQFF. CDR3 DNA sequence: TGTGCCAGCATCTGGAAGACAGGGGGTGAGCAGTTCTTC.

This clone was observed a single time. The chain joins TRBV9 to TRBJ2-5; TRBD2 matches at 7 bases. The trim removed 4 bases at V and 2 bases at J, leaving 5 bases unmatched. This CDR3 has 14 amino acids. Germline lookup yields CDR1 SGDLS and CDR2 YYNGEE. CDR3 sequence reads: CASSLGGRQETQYF. DNA of the CDR3: TGTGCCAGCAGCCTCGGGGGGAGGCAAGAGACCCAGTACTTC.